Listed here are 9 T cell receptor beta chains from one sample, sequenced in a study of beta chain features in type 1 diabetes. Expressed TCRB transcripts were sequenced after all isolated RNA was converted to cDNA. TCRdb keeps only in-frame clones here, not all; method: immunoSEQ multiplex PCR. The table lists 390,000 or so clones, about 15% of them singletons. The sample taken for sequencing was naive CD4+ T cells from blood. Receptors were obtained from a man aged 30 to 45 in good health.

Remarks on this clone: Other DNA sequences from this sample encode an identical CDR3 as well. The chain is built from TRBV5-4 and TRBJ2-7; 7 bases align to TRBD1. The CDR3 spans 13 residues. Trimming cost V 4 bases and J 7 bases; bases outside gene matches: 8. The V gene's germline CDR1 is SGHNT and CDR2 YYREEE (reference sequence). CDR3 region: CASSRDRAREQYF. CDR3 coding DNA: TGTGCCAGCAGCAGAGACAGGGCGAGGGAGCAGTACTTC.

This clone appeared a few times. The sample holds other DNA sequences that translate to the same CDR3. The gene calls are TRBV7-3 and TRBJ2-3; no firm D call. Trimming pared 4 bases from V and 0 bases from J, leaving 5 bases between. Germline V lookup: CDR1 SGHTA, CDR2 FQGTGA. CDR3 length: 13 residues. CDR3 in amino acids: CASSSGSTDTQYF. CDR3 in DNA: TGTGCCAGCAGCTCAGGAAGCACAGATACGCAGTATTTT.

V gene TRBV7-6 combines with J gene TRBJ2-5, with D perhaps matching TRBD2 (6 bases). V was pared by 5 bases and J by 4 bases, with 14 bases between. The CDR3 contains 14 residues. Germline V gene data show CDR1 as SGHVS and CDR2 as FNYEAQ. Here the CDR3 reads CASSPAGLLETQYF. In DNA form, the CDR3 reads TGTGCCAGCAGCCCCGCGGGGTTATTAGAGACCCAGTACTTC. The variable domain in full, completed from reference TRBV7-6 and TRBJ2-5, reads GAGVSQSPRYKVTKRGQDVALRCDPISGHVSLYWYRQALGQGPEFLTYFNYEAQQDKSGLPNDRFSAERPEGSISTLTIQRTEQRDSAMYRCASSPAGLLETQYFGPGTRLLVL.

Comments on this clone: Other nucleotide sequences in the sample specify the same CDR3. This chain uses TRBV15 with TRBJ1-4; D uncertain. CDR1 is LNHNV, CDR2 YYDKDF, per germline (reference sequence). The V end lost 1 base, the J end lost 8 bases, and 5 bases lay between the germline ends. The CDR3 contains 12 residues. Here the CDR3 DNA reads TGTGCCACCAGCAGAGTGGGAGAAAAACTGTTTTTT. Amino acid sequence: CATSRVGEKLFF.

The chain carries TRBV2 and TRBJ1-1; 7 bases align to TRBD1. The CDR3 is 13 residues long. V shed 4 bases, J shed 4 bases, and the junction held 3 bases outside the gene matches. Germline V CDR1 and CDR2: SNHLY, FYNNEI. The CDR3 protein is CASSATGPTEAFF. The CDR3 nucleotides are TGTGCCAGCAGTGCGACAGGGCCCACTGAAGCTTTCTTT.

The V gene is TRBV27, the J gene TRBJ1-1; tentatively, D is TRBD1 (6 bases). Germline assignment: CDR1 MNHEY and CDR2 SMNVEV (reference sequence). The CDR3 loop spans 14 amino acids. V dropped 7 bases and J dropped 0 bases, with 12 bases sitting between them. In nucleotides, the CDR3 is TGTGCCAGCATGGACAGTTGGATGAACACTGAAGCTTTCTTT. Translated, it gives CASMDSWMNTEAFF.

The chain has TRBV9 and TRBJ2-1, with D maybe TRBD2 (6 bases). The germline V gene encodes CDR1 SGDLS and CDR2 YYNGEE. V lost 0 bases and J 3 bases, leaving 16 bases between the germline ends. The length of the CDR3 is 17 residues. The CDR3 protein is CASSVGHGSEFYNEQFF. CDR3 coding DNA: TGTGCCAGCAGCGTAGGTCACGGGAGTGAGTTCTACAATGAGCAGTTCTTC.

The chain recombines TRBV13 with TRBJ2-4; 7 bases map to TRBD2. This CDR3 region has 17 residues. CDR1 is PRHDT, CDR2 FYEKMQ, per germline (reference sequence). V was clipped by 3 bases and J by 7 bases; unmatched bases: 15. CDR3 amino acids: CASSFRFQRDAGNIQYF. CDR3 in DNA: TGTGCCAGCAGCTTTAGATTCCAGCGGGATGCGGGGAACATTCAGTACTTC. Based on the CDR3 plus reference TRBV13 and TRBJ2-4, the full variable domain is AAGVIQSPRHLIKEKRETATLKCYPIPRHDTVYWYQQGPGQDPQFLISFYEKMQSDKGSIPDRFSAQQFSDYHSELNMSSLELGDSALYFCASSFRFQRDAGNIQYFGAGTRLSVL.

This clone was counted between two and nine times. The chain combines TRBV10-3 with TRBJ2-1; TRBD2 matches 12 bases. Germline CDR1 ENHRY, CDR2 SYGVKD. J lost 8 bases, V lost 0 bases, and 2 bases had no gene match. This CDR3 is built from 15 residues. The CDR3 bases are TGTGCCATCAGTGAGTCTCGACTAGCGGGAGATGAGCAGTTCTTC. This translates into CAISESRLAGDEQFF.